These 22 T cell receptor delta chains originate from one sample sequenced in a study of gamma-delta T cells after stem cell transplantation. TCRdb reapplied CATT to the RT-PCR reads. The sample lists roughly 1,900 delta-chain clones, roughly 1% occurring once. Sequenced sample: gamma-delta T cells. The receptors were gathered from a human donor. It is not recorded whose cells these are; they may come from a transplant donor.

This clone has only a few counts. The protein in TCRdb stems from a much larger clone and differs at residue 10 from this DNA's translation, likely a read error; here the protein is translated from the DNA. V is TRDV2 and J is TRDJ1; the D gene is possibly TRDD3 (5 bases). V lost 1 base, J lost 3 bases, and 32 bases lay in between. Per the germline V gene, CDR1 is GEAIGNYY and CDR2 is EKD. This CDR3 region has 21 residues. CDR3 sequence (DNA): TGTGCCTGTGACACTGTGGGGAGTACTGAGGGATTTCGGGTCGAGGCCGATAAACTCATCTTT. Translated: CACDTVGSTEGFRVEADKLIF.

This clone was observed a handful of times. TCRdb shows a much larger clone's protein in place of this DNA's translation, and the two differ at residue 5, likely through a read error; the protein shown is translated from the DNA. The chain uses TRDV2 and TRDJ1; 7 positions agree with TRDD3. Germline V gene sequence: CDR1 GEAIGNYY, CDR2 EKD. This CDR3 spans 17 amino acids. Trimming removed 3 bases from V and 3 bases from J; junction bases left unmatched: 15. DNA of the CDR3: TGTGCCTGTGACCATCTACGAACTGGGGTTCAAGCCGATAAACTCATCTTT. This sequence encodes CACDHLRTGVQADKLIF.

With respect to this clone: This DNA's translation differs at residue 10 from TCRdb's protein, which comes from a much larger clone; a read error is likely, and the protein shown is translated from the DNA. V is TRDV2 and J is TRDJ1; D perhaps matches TRDD3 (5 bases). CDR1 GEAIGNYY and CDR2 EKD come from the germline V gene. The ends were cut back, 0 bases at V and 4 bases at J, with 23 bases in the middle. The CDR3 covers 18 residues. In nucleotides, the CDR3 is TGTGCCTGTGACACCGTACGGGGACTGGAGATACATGGCGATAAACTCATCTTT. Translated: CACDTVRGLEIHGDKLIF.

This clone came up a few times. The protein in TCRdb stems from a much larger clone and differs at residue 8 from this DNA's translation, likely a read error; here the protein is translated from the DNA. The V and J genes are TRDV2 and TRDJ1; the match to TRDD3 covers 7 bases. CDR1 is GEAIGNYY, CDR2 EKD, per germline. The CDR3 extends over 16 amino acids. V shed 3 bases, J shed 0 bases, and the junction held 9 bases outside the gene matches. The CDR3 sequence: CACDPLGGRYTDKLIF. The CDR3 nucleotides read TGTGCCTGTGACCCCCTGGGGGGCAGGTACACCGATAAACTCATCTTT.

Comments on this clone: Only one base separates this from a far larger clonotype, so it likely reflects a read error. This sample includes further DNA sequences coding for the same CDR3. The V and J genes are TRDV2 and TRDJ1; 8 nucleotides match TRDD3. This CDR3 has 19 amino acids. Germline-derived CDR1 and CDR2 are GEAIGNYY and EKD. The CDR3 DNA follows: TGTGCTTGTGACACCGTCCGGTCTGGGGGAGACCTTGACACCGATAAACTCATCTTT. This sequence encodes CACDTVRSGGDLDTDKLIF.

A note on this clone: TCRdb lists the protein of a much larger clone for this DNA, which differs at residue 14, so this is likely a read error; the protein given here is translated from the DNA itself. This chain uses TRDV2 with TRDJ1; 12 bases are a match to TRDD3. V shed 0 bases, J shed 0 bases, and the junction held 16 bases outside the gene matches. The CDR3 extends over 21 amino acids. Germline loops: CDR1 GEAIGNYY, CDR2 EKD. The CDR3 DNA reads as TGTGCCTGTGACACCGTGACTGGGGGATACCCCGCCGACTTTCACACCGATAAACTCATCTTT. Protein: CACDTVTGGYPADFHTDKLIF.

V gene TRDV2 combines with J gene TRDJ1, with 7 bases aligning to TRDD3. With 1 base clipped from V and 0 bases from J, the junction kept 10 bases outside the gene matches. The CDR3 runs to 17 residues. Germline V gene data show CDR1 as GEAIGNYY and CDR2 as EKD. Here the CDR3 DNA reads TGTGCCTGTGACACGGTTGGGGGAGCCTCGTACACCGATAAACTCATCTTT. Its protein product is CACDTVGGASYTDKLIF.

On this clone itself: The protein recorded in TCRdb matches a much larger clone and deviates from this DNA's translation at residue 4, suggesting a read error; the protein here is obtained by translating the DNA. V gene TRDV2 combines with J gene TRDJ3, with D uncertain. The CDR3 consists of 18 residues. Germline CDR1 GEAIGNYY, CDR2 EKD. The CDR3 sequence is CACGTALRDSWDTRQMFF. The CDR3 nucleotides are TGTGCCTGTGGCACCGCTCTTCGGGACTCCTGGGACACCCGACAGATGTTTTTC.

Worth noting for this clone: Only one base separates this from a far larger clonotype, so it likely reflects a read error. Other DNA variants within this sample encode the same CDR3. The V call is TRDV1, the J call TRDJ2; 9 bases fit TRDD3. The CDR3 totals 24 residues. V trimming: 3 bases; J trimming: 8 bases; junction bases outside the gene matches: 34. The germline CDR1 and CDR2 sequences are TSWWSYY and QGS. CDR3 amino acids: CALGDPCLRTAVWGICPGRAQLFF. CDR3 DNA: TGTGCTCTTGGGGACCCCTGCCTTCGGACGGCGGTCTGGGGGATTTGCCCGGGGCGCGCACAACTCTTCTTT.

In its sample, this clone was seen a few times. The likely explanation is a read error, given a far larger clone one base away. Distinct nucleotide sequences in the sample also encode this CDR3. This chain connects TRDV2 to TRDJ1, with 8 bases matching TRDD3. CDR3 length: 17 residues. Germline assignment: CDR1 GEAIGNYY and CDR2 EKD. J lost 2 bases, V lost 2 bases, and 12 bases had no gene match. In DNA form, the CDR3 reads TGTGCCTGTGACAGTGTACTGGGGGTAAGGGATACCGATAAACTCATCTTT. Protein: CACDSVLGVRDTDKLIF.

Concerning this clone itself: The protein that TCRdb holds for this DNA derives from a much larger clone and differs from the translated DNA at residue 7, which likely indicates a read error; the protein shown here is translated from the DNA. The chain employs TRDV2 and TRDJ1; D is undetermined. There are 18 residues in the CDR3. The germline V gene encodes CDR1 GEAIGNYY and CDR2 EKD. V was shortened by 0 bases and J by 0 bases, with 19 bases between the two germline ends. The CDR3 sequence: CACDTVIASPIDTDKLIF. The CDR3, as DNA: TGTGCCTGTGACACCGTAATCGCGTCCCCCATCGACACCGATAAACTCATCTTT.

This clone qualifies as medium-sized (0.01 to 0.1%). The V gene is TRDV2, the J gene TRDJ1, with 11 positions matching TRDD3. The CDR3 is 15 residues long. The V segment lost 1 base and the J segment 5 bases; nucleotides outside the gene matches: 5. Germline lookup yields CDR1 GEAIGNYY and CDR2 EKD. The CDR3 coding sequence is TGTGCCTGTGACACGGTGGGGGATACGCGGGATAAACTCATCTTT. It is translated as CACDTVGDTRDKLIF.

As regards this clone: It may be a read error: a sequence one base away is much more abundant. Other DNA sequences in the sample encode the same CDR3. The chain carries TRDV2 and TRDJ1, with D tentatively TRDD3 (5 bases). Trimming cost V 2 bases and J 8 bases, with 17 bases left between them. From germline, CDR1 is GEAIGNYY and CDR2 EKD. The length of the CDR3 is 14 residues. CDR3 coding DNA: TGTGCCTGTGACAGTCTACTAGGGGAAAGAAAACTCATCTTT. Protein: CACDSLLGERKLIF.

This clone was seen a few times. The TCRdb record carries a much larger clone's protein, which differs from this DNA's translation at residue 17; a read error is the likely cause, and the protein listed here is the DNA translation. J is TRDJ1 and V is TRDV2; TRDD3 aligns across 11 bases. Germline loops: CDR1 GEAIGNYY, CDR2 EKD. The CDR3 is 18 residues long. The CDR3 region is CACDTVGLGDTSTDKLTF. In DNA form, the CDR3 reads TGTGCCTGTGACACCGTAGGGCTGGGGGATACTTCGACCGATAAACTCACCTTT.

A remark on this clone: Since a far larger clone is one base different, this is likely a read error. The V gene is TRDV2, the J gene TRDJ3; TRDD3 matches 12 bases. Looked up from germline, CDR1 is GEAIGNYY and CDR2 is EKD. The CDR3 is 20 residues long. CDR3 sequence: CACDTVLGDTHSWGTRQMFF. In DNA form, the CDR3 reads TGTGCCTGTGACACCGTACTGGGGGATACTCACTCCTGGGGCACCCGACAGATGTTTTTC.

This clone was seen more than once but under ten times. It is likely a read error: a sequence one base away is far more abundant. J is TRDJ1 and V is TRDV2; TRDD2 is a possible D gene (5 bases). The CDR3 loop spans 16 amino acids. The V gene's germline CDR1 is GEAIGNYY and CDR2 EKD. The CDR3 DNA is TGTGCCCGTGACACCCTTACCCTTCAAAACACCGATAAACTCATCTTT. It translates to CARDTLTLQNTDKLIF.

A remark on this clone: A much larger clone lies one base from this, so it may be a read error. Other DNA sequences in this sample translate to the same CDR3. The chain employs TRDV2 and TRDJ1, with TRDD3 identical over 9 bases. Germline lookup yields CDR1 GEAIGNYY and CDR2 EKD. V shed 0 bases, J shed 0 bases, and the junction held 25 bases outside the gene matches. The CDR3 contains 23 residues. The CDR3 nucleotides are TGTGCCTGTGACACCCTTACCCTACTGGGGGACTCCCTCCAACCCGAGTACACCGATAAACTCATCTTT. Its translation: CACDTLTLLGDSLQPEYTDKLIF.

Points on this clone: TCRdb records a much larger clone's protein for this DNA, with a difference at residue 3 that likely arises from a read error; the protein given is the translation of the DNA. The V and J genes are TRDV2 and TRDJ1, with TRDD3 identical over 7 bases. CDR3 length: 18 amino acids. Per the germline V gene, CDR1 is GEAIGNYY and CDR2 is EKD. Written as DNA, the CDR3 is TGTGCCAGTGACCCGGTTTCAGACAGGGATACTCGGACCGATAAACTCATCTTT. It codes for CASDPVSDRDTRTDKLIF.

A few counts support this clone. TCRdb's protein for this DNA is that of a much larger clone and differs from the translation at residue 4, likely a read error; the protein shown is the DNA translation. V is TRDV2 and J is TRDJ1; 7 nucleotides line up with TRDD3. CDR3 length equals 18 residues. Germline CDR1 GEAIGNYY, CDR2 EKD. DNA for the CDR3: TGTGCCTGTGTCACCGTAGCAACTGGGGACCCGTACACCGATAAACTCATCTTT. Translating it yields CACVTVATGDPYTDKLIF.

This clone rates as large. The same CDR3 also results from other DNA sequences found in this sample. The rearrangement links TRDV2 to TRDJ1; 8 nucleotides align to TRDD3. Trimming at V came to 0 bases and at J to 0 bases, leaving 8 bases not matched to a gene. This CDR3 is built from 17 residues. Germline lookup yields CDR1 GEAIGNYY and CDR2 EKD. The CDR3 reads CACDTVGGGLDTDKLIF. In DNA form, the CDR3 reads TGTGCCTGTGACACCGTAGGTGGGGGATTAGACACCGATAAACTCATCTTT.

This clone has only a few counts. A read error may be the cause here, since a much bigger clone is one base away. Additional DNA sequences in this sample encode the identical CDR3. V and J are TRDV2 and TRDJ1; 8 bases map to TRDD3. Germline CDR1 and CDR2: GEAIGNYY and EKD. The CDR3 length is 16 residues. CDR3 bases: TGCGCCTGTGACGCGGTGGGGGATTTGGACACCGATAAACTCATCTTT. Encoded protein: CACDAVGDLDTDKLIF.

Worth noting for this clone: A read error may explain this, as a much larger clone is one base away. The chain joins TRDV2 to TRDJ3; 8 nucleotides line up with TRDD3. The germline V gene encodes CDR1 GEAIGNYY and CDR2 EKD. The CDR3 runs 20 residues. With V trimmed by 0 bases and J by 2 bases, 11 bases remained unmatched. As DNA, the CDR3 is TGTGCCTGTGACACCATGACTGGGGGTGCTAGCGCCTGGGACACCCGACAGATGTTTTTC. Amino acids: CACDTMTGGASAWDTRQMFF.